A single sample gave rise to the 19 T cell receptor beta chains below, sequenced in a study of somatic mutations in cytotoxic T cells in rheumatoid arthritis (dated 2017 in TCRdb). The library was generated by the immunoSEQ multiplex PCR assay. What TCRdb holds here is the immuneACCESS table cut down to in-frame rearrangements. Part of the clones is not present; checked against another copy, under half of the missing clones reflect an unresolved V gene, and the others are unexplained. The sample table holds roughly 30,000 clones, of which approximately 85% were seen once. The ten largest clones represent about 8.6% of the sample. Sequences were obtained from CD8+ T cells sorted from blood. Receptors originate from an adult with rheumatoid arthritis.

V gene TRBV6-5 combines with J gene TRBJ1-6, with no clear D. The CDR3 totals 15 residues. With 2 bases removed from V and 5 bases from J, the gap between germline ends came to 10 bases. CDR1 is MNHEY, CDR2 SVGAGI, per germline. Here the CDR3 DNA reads TGTGCCAGCAGTTACGGGTCCGGGGATAATTCACCCCTCCACTTT. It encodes CASSYGSGDNSPLHF.

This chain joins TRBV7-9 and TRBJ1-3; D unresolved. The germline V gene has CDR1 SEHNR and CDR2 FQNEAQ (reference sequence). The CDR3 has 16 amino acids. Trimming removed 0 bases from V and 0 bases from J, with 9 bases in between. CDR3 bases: TGTGCCAGCAGCTTAGCGGGCGGGAACTCTGGAAACACCATATATTTT. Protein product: CASSLAGGNSGNTIYF.

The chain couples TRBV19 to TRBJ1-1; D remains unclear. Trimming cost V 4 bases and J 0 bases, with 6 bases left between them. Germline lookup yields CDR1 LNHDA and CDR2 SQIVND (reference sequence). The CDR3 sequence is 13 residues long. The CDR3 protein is CASSTSLNTEAFF. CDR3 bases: TGTGCCAGTAGTACGAGTTTGAACACTGAAGCTTTCTTT.

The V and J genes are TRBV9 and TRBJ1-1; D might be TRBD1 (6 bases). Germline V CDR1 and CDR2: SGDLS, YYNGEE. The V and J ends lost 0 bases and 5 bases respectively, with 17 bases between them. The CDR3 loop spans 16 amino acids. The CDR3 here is CASSVGEGGTGTEAFF. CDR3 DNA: TGTGCCAGCAGCGTAGGGGAGGGGGGGACGGGAACTGAAGCTTTCTTT.

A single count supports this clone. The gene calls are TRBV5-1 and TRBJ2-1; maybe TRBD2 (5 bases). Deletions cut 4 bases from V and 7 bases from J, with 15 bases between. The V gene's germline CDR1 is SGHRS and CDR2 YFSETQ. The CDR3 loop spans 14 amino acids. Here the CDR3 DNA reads TGCGCCAGCAGCCCCCTCGGGGTAGTTAATGAGCAGTTCTTC. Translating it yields CASSPLGVVNEQFF.

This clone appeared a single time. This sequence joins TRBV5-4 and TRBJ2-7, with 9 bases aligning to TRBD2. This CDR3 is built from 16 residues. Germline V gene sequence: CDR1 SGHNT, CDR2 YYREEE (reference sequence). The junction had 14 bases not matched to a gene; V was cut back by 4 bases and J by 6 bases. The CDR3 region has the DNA TGTGCCAGCAGCCCAACCCCAGCGGGAGGATTGGTCGAGCAGTACTTC. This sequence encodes CASSPTPAGGLVEQYF.

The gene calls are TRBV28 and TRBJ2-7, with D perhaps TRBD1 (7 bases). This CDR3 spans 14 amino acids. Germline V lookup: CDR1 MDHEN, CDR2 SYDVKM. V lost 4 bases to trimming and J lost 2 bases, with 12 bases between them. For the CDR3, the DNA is TGTGCCAGCAGTTATGGAGGGGGCCCCTACGAGCAGTACTTC. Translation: CASSYGGGPYEQYF.

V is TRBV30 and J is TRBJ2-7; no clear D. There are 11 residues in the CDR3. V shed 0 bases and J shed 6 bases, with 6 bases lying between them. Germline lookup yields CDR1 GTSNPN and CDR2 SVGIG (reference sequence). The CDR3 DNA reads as TGTGCCTGGAGTGTACCCGGCGAGCAGTACTTC. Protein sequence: CAWSVPGEQYF.

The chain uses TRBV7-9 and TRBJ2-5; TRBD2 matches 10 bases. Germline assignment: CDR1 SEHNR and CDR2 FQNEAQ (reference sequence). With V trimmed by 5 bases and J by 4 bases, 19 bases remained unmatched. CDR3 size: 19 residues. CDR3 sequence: CASSPILVAGGRAPETQYF. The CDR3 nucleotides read TGTGCCAGCAGCCCTATCCTGGTAGCGGGGGGCCGTGCCCCAGAGACCCAGTACTTC.

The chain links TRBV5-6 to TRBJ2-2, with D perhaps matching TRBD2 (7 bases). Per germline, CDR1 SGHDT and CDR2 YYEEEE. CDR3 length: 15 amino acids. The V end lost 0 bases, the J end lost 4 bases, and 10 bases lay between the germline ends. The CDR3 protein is CASSLGGGATGELFF. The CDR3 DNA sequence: TGTGCCAGCAGCTTGGGAGGGGGGGCCACCGGGGAGCTGTTTTTT.

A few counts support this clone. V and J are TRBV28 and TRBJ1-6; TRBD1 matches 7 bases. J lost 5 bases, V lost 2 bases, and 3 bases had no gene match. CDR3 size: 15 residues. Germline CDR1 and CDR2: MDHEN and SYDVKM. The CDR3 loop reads CASSLRGTDNSPLHF. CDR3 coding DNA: TGTGCCAGCAGTTTACGAGGGACAGATAATTCACCCCTCCACTTT.

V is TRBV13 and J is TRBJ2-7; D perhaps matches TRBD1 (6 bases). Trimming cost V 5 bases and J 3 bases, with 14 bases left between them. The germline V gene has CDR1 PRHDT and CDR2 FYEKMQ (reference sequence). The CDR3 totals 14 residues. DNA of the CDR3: TGTGCCAGCAGCCCCCCGGGACATATCTACGAGCAGTACTTC. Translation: CASSPPGHIYEQYF.

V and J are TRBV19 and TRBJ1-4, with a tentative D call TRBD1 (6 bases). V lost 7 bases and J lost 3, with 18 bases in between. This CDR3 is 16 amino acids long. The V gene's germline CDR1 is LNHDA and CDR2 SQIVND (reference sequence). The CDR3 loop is CASTKRGGAANEKLFF. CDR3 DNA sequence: TGTGCCAGTACCAAGAGAGGGGGGGCCGCTAATGAAAAACTGTTTTTT.

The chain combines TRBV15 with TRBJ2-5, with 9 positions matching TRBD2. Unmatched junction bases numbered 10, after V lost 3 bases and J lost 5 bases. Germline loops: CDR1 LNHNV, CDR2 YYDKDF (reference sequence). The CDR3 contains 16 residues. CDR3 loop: CATSSNAGGGAETQYF. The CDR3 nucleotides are TGTGCCACCAGCAGTAACGCGGGAGGGGGCGCGGAGACCCAGTACTTC. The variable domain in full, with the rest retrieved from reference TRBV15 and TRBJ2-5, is DAMVIQNPRYQVTQFGKPVTLSCSQTLNHNVMYWYQQKSSQAPKLLFHYYDKDFNNEADTPDNFQSRRPNTSFCFLDIRSPGLGDTAMYLCATSSNAGGGAETQYFGPGTRLLVL.

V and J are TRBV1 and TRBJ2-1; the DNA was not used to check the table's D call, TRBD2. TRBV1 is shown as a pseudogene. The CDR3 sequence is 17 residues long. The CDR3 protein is CTSSQGGLAGDIYEQFF. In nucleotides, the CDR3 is TGCACCAGCAGCCAAGGGGGACTAGCGGGGGATATCTATGAGCAGTTCTTC.

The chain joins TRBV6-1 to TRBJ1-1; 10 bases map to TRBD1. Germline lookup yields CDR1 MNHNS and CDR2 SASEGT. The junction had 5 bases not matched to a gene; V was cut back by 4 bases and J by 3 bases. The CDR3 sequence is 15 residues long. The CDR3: CASSGQGARDTEAFF. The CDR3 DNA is TGTGCCAGCAGTGGACAGGGGGCTCGCGACACTGAAGCTTTCTTT.

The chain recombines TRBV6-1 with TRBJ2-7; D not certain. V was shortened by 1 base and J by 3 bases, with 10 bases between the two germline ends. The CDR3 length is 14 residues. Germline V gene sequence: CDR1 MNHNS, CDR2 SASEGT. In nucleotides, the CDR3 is TGTGCCAGCAGTGAAGTACAAGGGTTCTACGAGCAGTACTTC. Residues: CASSEVQGFYEQYF.

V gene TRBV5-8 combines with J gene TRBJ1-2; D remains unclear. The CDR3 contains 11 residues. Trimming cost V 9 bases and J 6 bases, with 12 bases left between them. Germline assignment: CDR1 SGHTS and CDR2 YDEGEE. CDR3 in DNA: TGTGCCACCATTGGAAGCCATGGCTACACCTTC. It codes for CATIGSHGYTF.

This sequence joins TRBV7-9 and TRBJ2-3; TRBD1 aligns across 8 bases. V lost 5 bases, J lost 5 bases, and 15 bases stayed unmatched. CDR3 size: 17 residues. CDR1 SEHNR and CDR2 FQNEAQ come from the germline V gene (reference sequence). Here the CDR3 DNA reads TGTGCCAGCAGCGACCGACCACAGGGGGAGCTTGGAGATACGCAGTATTTT. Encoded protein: CASSDRPQGELGDTQYF.